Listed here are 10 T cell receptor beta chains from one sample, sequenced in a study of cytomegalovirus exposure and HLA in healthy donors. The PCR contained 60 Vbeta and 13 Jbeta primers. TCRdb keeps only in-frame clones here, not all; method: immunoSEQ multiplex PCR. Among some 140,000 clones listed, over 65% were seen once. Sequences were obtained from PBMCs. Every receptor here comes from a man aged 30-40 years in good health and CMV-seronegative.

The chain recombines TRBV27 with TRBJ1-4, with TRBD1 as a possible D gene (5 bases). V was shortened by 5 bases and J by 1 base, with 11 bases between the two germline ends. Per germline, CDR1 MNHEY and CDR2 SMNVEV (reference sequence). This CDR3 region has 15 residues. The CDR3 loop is CASSPTGVTNEKLFF. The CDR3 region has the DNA TGTGCCAGCAGTCCCACGGGGGTAACTAATGAAAAACTGTTTTTT.

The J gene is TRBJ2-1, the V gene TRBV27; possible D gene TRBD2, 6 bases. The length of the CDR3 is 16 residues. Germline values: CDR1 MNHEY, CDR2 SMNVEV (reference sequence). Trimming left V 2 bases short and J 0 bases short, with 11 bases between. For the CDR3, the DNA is TGTGCCAGCAGTTTAGACGCGGGGAGCTCCTACAATGAGCAGTTCTTC. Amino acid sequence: CASSLDAGSSYNEQFF.

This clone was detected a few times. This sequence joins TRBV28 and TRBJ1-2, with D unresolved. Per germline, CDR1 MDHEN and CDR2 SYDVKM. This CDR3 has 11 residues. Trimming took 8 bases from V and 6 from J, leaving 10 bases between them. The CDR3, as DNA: TGTGCCAGCCGCTACAGCCATGGCTACACCTTC. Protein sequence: CASRYSHGYTF.

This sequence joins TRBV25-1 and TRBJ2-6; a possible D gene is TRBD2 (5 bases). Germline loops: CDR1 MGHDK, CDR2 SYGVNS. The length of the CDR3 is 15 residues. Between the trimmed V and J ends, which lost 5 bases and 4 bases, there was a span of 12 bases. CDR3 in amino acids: CASSRDLGGANVLTF. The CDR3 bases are TGTGCCAGCAGTCGGGATCTGGGGGGGGCCAACGTCCTGACTTTC.

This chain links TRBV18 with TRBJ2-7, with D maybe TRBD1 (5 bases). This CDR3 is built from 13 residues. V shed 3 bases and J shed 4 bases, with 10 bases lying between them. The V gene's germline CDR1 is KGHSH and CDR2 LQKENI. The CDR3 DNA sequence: TGTGCCAGCTCACCCGAGACAGAGTACGAGCAGTACTTC. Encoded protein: CASSPETEYEQYF.

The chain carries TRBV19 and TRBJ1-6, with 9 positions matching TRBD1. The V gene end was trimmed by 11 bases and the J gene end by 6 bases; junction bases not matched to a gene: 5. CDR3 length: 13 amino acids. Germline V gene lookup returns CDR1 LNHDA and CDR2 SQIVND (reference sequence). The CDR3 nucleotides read TGTGCCGCCGGGACAGGGTTTAATTCACCCCTCCACTTT. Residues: CAAGTGFNSPLHF.

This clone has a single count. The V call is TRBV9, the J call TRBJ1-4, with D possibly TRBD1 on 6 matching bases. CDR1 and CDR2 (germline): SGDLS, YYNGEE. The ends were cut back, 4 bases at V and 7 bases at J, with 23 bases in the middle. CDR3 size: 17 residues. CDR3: CASSFTPRGGVSEKLFF. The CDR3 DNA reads TGTGCCAGCAGCTTTACACCGCGGGGGGGCGTGAGTGAAAAACTGTTTTTT.

The CDR3 is CASSPNPRGYYEQYF. CDR3 coding DNA: TGTGCCAGCAGTCCAAACCCCCGGGGGTACTACGAGCAGTACTTC. The rearrangement links TRBV6-1 to TRBJ2-7, with a weak D call TRBD2 (6 bases). Per the germline V gene, CDR1 is MNHNS and CDR2 is SASEGT. The CDR3 has 15 amino acids. The V and J ends lost 5 bases and 3 bases respectively, with 17 bases between them.

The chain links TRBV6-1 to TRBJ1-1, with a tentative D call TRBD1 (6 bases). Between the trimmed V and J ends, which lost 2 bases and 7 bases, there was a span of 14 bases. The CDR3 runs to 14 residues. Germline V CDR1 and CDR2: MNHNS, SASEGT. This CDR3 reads CASSESGWGHEAFF. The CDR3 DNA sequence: TGTGCCAGCAGTGAAAGTGGATGGGGACATGAAGCTTTCTTT.

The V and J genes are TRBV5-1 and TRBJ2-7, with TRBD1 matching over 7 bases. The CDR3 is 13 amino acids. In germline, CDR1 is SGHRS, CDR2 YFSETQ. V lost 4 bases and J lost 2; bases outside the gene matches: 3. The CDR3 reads CASSAGQAYEQYF. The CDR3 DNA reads TGCGCCAGCAGCGCCGGACAGGCCTACGAGCAGTACTTC.